This entry describes one T cell receptor beta chain. The PCR was carried out with 60 Vbeta primers and 13 Jbeta primers. The data were produced by immunoSEQ multiplex PCR, yet TCRdb's version contains in-frame clones alone and is incomplete. The repertoire holds about 100,000 clones, with about 79% as singletons. These data are taken from a study of cytomegalovirus exposure and HLA in healthy donors. As for the study in general: An analysis done earlier identified 90 million to 120 million unique TCR beta sequences from 190 million or so T cells.

The length of the CDR3 is 14 residues. CDR1 and CDR2 (germline): LNHNV, YYDKDF (reference sequence). The V and J ends lost 1 base and 6 bases respectively, with 10 bases between them. The rearrangement uses TRBV15 and TRBJ2-1, with D tentatively TRBD2 (6 bases). This receptor was obtained from a female donor in good health and CMV-seropositive. The sequenced sample was PBMCs. CDR3 sequence: CATSRGGERNEQFF. CDR3 nucleotide sequence: TGTGCCACCAGCAGAGGGGGGGAACGCAATGAGCAGTTCTTC.